This TCR beta chain emerged from a study of CD8 T cells in Susac syndrome. Random hexamers were used to reverse transcribe the RNA input (about 0.5 to 1 ug). One entry per CDR3 protein, called by TCRdb with MiXCR from the immunoSEQ multiplex PCR reads. The table has 160,000 or so distinct CDR3 sequences, 94% seen once. The CDR3 spans 15 residues. V was trimmed by 3 bases and J by 4 bases, leaving 18 bases between them. CDR1 and CDR2 from the germline V gene are DFQATT and SNEGSKA (reference sequence). Source material: CD4+ T cells from PBMCs. V gene TRBV20-1 combines with J gene TRBJ1-1; TRBD1 is a possible D gene (6 bases). The receptor comes from a human donor with Susac syndrome. The CDR3 nucleotides read TGCAGTGCTAGGGCTAGTTTGGGGGCGGGCACTGAAGCTTTCTTT. The encoded protein is CSARASLGAGTEAFF.